This T cell receptor (beta chain) comes out of a study of memory CD4+ T cells and cytomegalovirus serostatus. The study's findings and limits: Suggested: most of the CMV-linked TCR signature lies in CD4+ memory cells.

With regard to this clone: What it binds is not known.

Single viable CD3+CD4+CD8-CD45RO+ cells were sorted as the memory CD4+ T cells. After thawing, CD4+ T cells were positively selected. V lost 6 bases to trimming and J lost 3 bases; unmatched junction nucleotides: 5. CDR3 length: 13 amino acids. The germline V gene has CDR1 ENHRY and CDR2 SYGVKD. TCRdb's table, derived via immunoSEQ multiplex PCR, lists solely in-frame clones and lacks some. The table records roughly 56,000 clones, roughly 80% of them present only once. The source is an adult in good health and CMV-seronegative. The chain joins TRBV10-3 to TRBJ2-7; 7 bases match TRBD1. Sequenced input: memory CD4+ T cells from blood. The CDR3 region has the DNA TGTGCCATCAGGGGGGACAGTTTCTACGAGCAGTACTTC. This sequence encodes CAIRGDSFYEQYF.